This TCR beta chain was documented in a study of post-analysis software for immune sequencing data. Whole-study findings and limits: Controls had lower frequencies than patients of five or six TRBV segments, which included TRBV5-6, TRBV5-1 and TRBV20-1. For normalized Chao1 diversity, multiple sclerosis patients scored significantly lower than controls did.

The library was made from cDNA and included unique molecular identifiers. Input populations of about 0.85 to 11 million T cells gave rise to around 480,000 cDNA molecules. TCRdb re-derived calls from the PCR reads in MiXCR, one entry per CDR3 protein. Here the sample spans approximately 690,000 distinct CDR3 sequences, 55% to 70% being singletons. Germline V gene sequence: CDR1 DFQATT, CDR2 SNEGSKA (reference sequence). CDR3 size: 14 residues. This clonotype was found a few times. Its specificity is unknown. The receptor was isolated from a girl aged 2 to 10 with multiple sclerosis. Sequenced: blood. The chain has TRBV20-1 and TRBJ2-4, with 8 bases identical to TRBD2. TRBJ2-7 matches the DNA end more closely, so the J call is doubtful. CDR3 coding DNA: TGCAGTGCTAGAGAGGGAGCGGGAGAGTACGAGCAGTACTTC. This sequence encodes CSAREGAGEYEQYF.